This T cell receptor beta chain was documented in a study of shared clonotypes between healthy human individuals. Overall study findings and caveats: It was the non-shared clonotypes that had lower generation probabilities than clonotypes shared by all four donors. Blood was the only sampled material, and tissue repertoires likely differ.

Losses at the gene ends were 6 bases for V and 1 base for J; bases not matched to a gene: 7. CDR3 length: 14 amino acids. Looked up from germline, CDR1 is SGHRS and CDR2 is YFSETQ. This clone was detected once. Antigen specificity is unknown. Replicate PCRs run on sorted subsets employed 200 ng DNA, about 27,000 T cell genomes. Clones were sequenced by immunoSEQ multiplex PCR, and TCRdb holds only the in-frame ones, with some missing. The sample shows under 850,000 clones, over 60% of them seen only once. The rearrangement joins TRBV5-1 to TRBJ2-7, with TRBD2 matching 7 bases. Sequenced input: memory CD4+ T cells sorted from blood. Specified subset: CD45RA-negative fraction. The receptor was derived from a woman aged 25 to 39 in good health. The CDR3 spells CASTFGGDSYEQYF. The CDR3 coding sequence is TGCGCCAGCACCTTTGGGGGGGATTCCTACGAGCAGTACTTC. Based on the CDR3 plus reference TRBV5-1 and TRBJ2-7, the full variable domain is KAGVTQTPRYLIKTRGQQVTLSCSPISGHRSVSWYQQTPGQGLQFLFEYFSETQRNKGNFPGRFSGRQFSNSRSEMNVSTLELGDSALYLCASTFGGDSYEQYFGPGTRLTVT.